The 5 T cell receptor beta chains given below trace back to one sample, sequenced in a study of T cells in women clearing cervical HPV infection (dated by TCRdb to the late 2010s). The library was prepared using the immunoSEQ multiplex PCR assay. TCRdb retrieved this table from immuneACCESS and kept in-frame rearrangements only. Not all clones are present; in checked studies, unresolved V genes account for under half, and no reason is known for the remainder. The sample's table covers just under 35,000 clones. The biggest ten clones account for roughly 1.5% of the sample. The sample taken for sequencing was blood buffy coat. Receptors originate from a woman aged 18-70 years with a cervical HPV16 infection that either progressed to CIN3+ or cleared (not recorded which).

About this clone: The read terminates 3 residues ahead of where the CDR3 ends, so the germline J gene completes it. The V call is TRBV2, the J call TRBJ2-7; 9 nucleotides align to TRBD2. Trimming cost V 7 bases and J 2 bases; bases outside gene matches: 3. The V gene's germline CDR1 is SNHLY and CDR2 FYNNEI. This CDR3 spans 13 amino acids. The CDR3 region is CASKASGTYEQYF. The part of the CDR3 DNA that was read is TGTGCCAGCAAGGCTAGCGGGACCTACGAG. Combining the CDR3 with reference TRBV2 and TRBJ2-7 gives the whole variable domain EPEVTQTPSHQVTQMGQEVILRCVPISNHLYFYWYRQILGQKVEFLVSFYNNEISEKSEIFDDQFSVERPDGSNFTLKIRSTKLEDSAMYFCASKASGTYEQYFGPGTRLTVT.

In the case of this clone: One end of the junction does not line up with germline, which may come from a read error. The read comes to an end 3 residues before the CDR3 does, leaving the germline J gene to fill in the end. The same CDR3 also results from other DNA sequences found in this sample. This chain links TRBV7-2 with TRBJ1-3; no definite D call. The CDR3 is 14 residues long. Germline CDR1 is SGHTA and CDR2 is FQGNSA. CDR3 loop: CASSLRVAGNTIYF. The covered CDR3 bases are TGTGCCAGCAGCTTACGAGTAGCTGGAAACACG.

A note on this clone: The CDR3 is cut off 3 residues early in the read; its end comes from the germline J gene. The chain is built from TRBV5-1 and TRBJ2-1; 10 bases match TRBD2. This CDR3 has 15 residues. The V and J ends lost 0 bases and 4 bases, in that order; junction bases with no gene match: 1. CDR1 is SGHRS and CDR2 is YFSETQ in the germline V gene. CDR3 protein: CASSLVTSGYNEQFF. The DNA read from the CDR3 is TGCGCCAGCAGCTTGGTGACTAGCGGGTACAATGAG.

With regard to this clone: The missing CDR3 end, 3 residues past where the read stops, is filled in from the germline J gene. This sequence joins TRBV19 and TRBJ2-4; D unclear. This CDR3 spans 11 amino acids. Germline V gene data show CDR1 as LNHDA and CDR2 as SQIVND (reference sequence). The sequenced part of the CDR3 DNA is TGTGCCAGTAGTCACAACGGCGGT. Protein sequence: CASSHNGG. The complete CDR3 sequence is CASSHNGGQYF.

Turning to this clone: The CDR3 end is not reached by the read, which stops 3 residues before it; the germline J gene fills it in. This rearrangement joins TRBV7-2 to TRBJ2-3; the match to TRBD2 covers 7 bases. The germline gives CDR1 SGHTA, CDR2 FQGNSA. Trimming at V came to 0 bases and at J to 2 bases, leaving 2 bases not matched to a gene. CDR3 size: 15 residues. The CDR3 is CASSLATSDTDTQYF. The sequenced CDR3 bases are TGTGCCAGCAGCTTAGCTACTAGCGACACAGATACG.